The following is a T cell receptor (beta chain) sequence with its context. As processed by the authors: Reference gene primer amplification in the assay estimated nucleated cell counts. TCRdb's copy holds only in-frame clones and misses some; the assay was immunoSEQ multiplex PCR. The DNA gave D and trimming, while V, J and clone size come from that table. The table lists around 100,000 clones, around nine tenths of them singletons. Trimming took off 4 bases at V and 8 bases at J, with 17 bases between the two ends. CDR3 size: 15 residues. Germline CDR1 reads LGHNA; CDR2 reads YSLEER. The data belong to a study of blood T cell repertoires in COVID-19. Overall study: The samples span acute and convalescent COVID-19 from the United States, Italy and Spain. T cells, B-cell-depleted T cells, or PBMCs provided the cDNA or gDNA that served as material.

The material sequenced was peripheral blood. This chain joins TRBV4-3 and TRBJ1-4; weak D call: TRBD1 (5 bases). This clonotype originated in a woman in her seventies who had recovered from COVID-19. This chain's CDR3 is CASSRRQSVEEKLFF. In DNA form, the CDR3 reads TGCGCCAGCAGCCGAAGACAGTCAGTGGAGGAAAAACTGTTTTTT.